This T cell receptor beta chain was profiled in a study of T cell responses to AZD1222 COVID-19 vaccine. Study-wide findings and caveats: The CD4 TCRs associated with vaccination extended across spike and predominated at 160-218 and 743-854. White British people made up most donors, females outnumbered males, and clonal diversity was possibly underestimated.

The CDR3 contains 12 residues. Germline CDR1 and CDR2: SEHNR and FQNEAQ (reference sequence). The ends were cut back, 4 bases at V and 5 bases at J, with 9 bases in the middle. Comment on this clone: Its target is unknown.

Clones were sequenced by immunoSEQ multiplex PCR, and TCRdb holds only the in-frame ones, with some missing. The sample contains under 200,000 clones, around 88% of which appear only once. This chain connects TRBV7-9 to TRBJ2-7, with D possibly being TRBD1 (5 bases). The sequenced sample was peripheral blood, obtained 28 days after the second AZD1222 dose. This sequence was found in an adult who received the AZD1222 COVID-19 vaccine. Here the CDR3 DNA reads TGTGCCAGCAGCTCCCTAGGGGACGAGCAGTACTTC. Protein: CASSSLGDEQYF.